The T cell receptor (beta chain) under discussion was sequenced for a study of T-cell reconstitution after alpha-beta-depleted transplantation in children. This clonotype has only a few counts. V lost 5 bases and J 6 bases, leaving 14 bases between the germline ends. Germline V gene sequence: CDR1 MNHEY, CDR2 SMNVEV (reference sequence). This CDR3 has 13 amino acids. Preparing the TCRbeta library involved the use of unique molecular identifiers. TCRdb itself ran the PCR reads through MiXCR, one entry per CDR3 protein. The sample shows about 78,000 distinct CDR3 sequences, around an eighth of them seen only once.

Source: PBMCs, mostly from graft donor cells, taken 180 days after TCRalphabeta/CD19-depleted stem cell transplant. The V call is TRBV27, the J call TRBJ2-7; maybe TRBD1 (6 bases). This TCR was recovered from a male patient aged 2 to 10 who had a stem cell transplant for acute lymphoblastic leukemia, so the T cells may come from the graft donor. Written as DNA, the CDR3 is TGTGCCAGCAGTATCCCGGGACACTCCGAGCAGTACTTC. It is translated as CASSIPGHSEQYF.